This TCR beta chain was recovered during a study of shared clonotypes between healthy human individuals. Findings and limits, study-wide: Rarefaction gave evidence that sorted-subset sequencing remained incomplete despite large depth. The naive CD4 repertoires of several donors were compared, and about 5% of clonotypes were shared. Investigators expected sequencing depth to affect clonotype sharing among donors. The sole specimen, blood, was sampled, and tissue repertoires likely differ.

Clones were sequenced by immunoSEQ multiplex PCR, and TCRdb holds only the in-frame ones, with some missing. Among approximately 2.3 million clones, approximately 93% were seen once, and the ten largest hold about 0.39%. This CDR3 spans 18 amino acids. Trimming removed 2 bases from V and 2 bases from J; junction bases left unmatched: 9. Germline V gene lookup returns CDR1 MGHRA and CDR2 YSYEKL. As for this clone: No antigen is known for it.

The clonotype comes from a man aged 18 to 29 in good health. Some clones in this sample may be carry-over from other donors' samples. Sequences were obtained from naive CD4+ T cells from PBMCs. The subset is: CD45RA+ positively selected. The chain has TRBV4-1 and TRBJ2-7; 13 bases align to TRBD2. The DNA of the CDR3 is TGCGCCAGCAGCCAACGACGACTAGCGGGAGGTCCCACCTACGAGCAGTACTTC. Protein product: CASSQRRLAGGPTYEQYF.